One sample yielded the 15 T cell receptor beta chains listed below, sequenced in a study of vaccination and CD4 T cells after COVID-19. Described treatment: roughly ten-day PBMC culture with coronavirus spike peptide pools or control peptides (ViraFEST assay). Their antigen targets remain unknown. The Oncomine TCR Beta short-read assay was applied to DNA of cultured CD4+ T cells. One entry per CDR3 protein results from TCRdb running MiXCR on the PCR reads. The table shows approximately 15,000 distinct CDR3 sequences, with about 35% occurring only once. Material: cultured CD4+ T cells from blood. The receptors come from a human donor with COVID-19.

J is TRBJ2-1 and V is TRBV15, with no clear D. The CDR3 consists of 18 residues. Germline CDR1 and CDR2: LNHNV and YYDKDF (reference sequence). Trimming shortened V by 0 bases and J by 7 bases, and 22 bases separated the two germline ends. CDR3 sequence (DNA): TGTGCCACCAGCAGAGATAAGTCATCCGGAAGGGTTCGAAATGAGCAGTTCTTC. It codes for CATSRDKSSGRVRNEQFF.

The V and J genes are TRBV6-2 or TRBV6-3 and TRBJ1-6; D ambiguous. Germline CDR1 is MNHEY and CDR2 is SVGEGT. The CDR3 has 16 residues. Trimming removed 6 bases at V and 0 bases at J, with 12 bases between. This CDR3 is CASSPTRSSYNSPLHF. CDR3 DNA sequence: TGTGCCAGCAGCCCTACCCGGAGCTCCTATAATTCACCCCTCCACTTT.

The V gene is TRBV20-1, the J gene TRBJ2-3; TRBD2 matches at 11 bases. Germline loops: CDR1 DFQATT, CDR2 SNEGSKA (reference sequence). Trimming took 1 base from V and 1 from J; bases not matched to a gene: 4. This CDR3 region has 16 residues. CDR3 DNA: TGCAGTGCTAGAGGCCCGACTAGCGGGGGCACAGATACGCAGTATTTT. This encodes CSARGPTSGGTDTQYF.

The chain joins TRBV27 to TRBJ2-1, with TRBD2 matching 12 bases. Germline V gives CDR1 MNHEY, CDR2 SMNVEV (reference sequence). The J segment lost 4 bases and the V segment lost 5 bases, leaving 3 bases of the junction unmatched. The CDR3 is 15 residues long. CDR3 sequence: CASSHGLAGYNEQFF. Here the CDR3 DNA reads TGTGCCAGCAGTCACGGACTAGCGGGGTACAATGAGCAGTTCTTC.

The rearrangement joins TRBV19 to TRBJ2-2, with 7 bases matching TRBD1. The CDR3 sequence is 18 residues long. Per the germline V gene, CDR1 is LNHDA and CDR2 is SQIVND (reference sequence). Trimming at V came to 5 bases and at J to 3 bases, leaving 15 bases not matched to a gene. CDR3 nucleotides: TGTGCCAGTAGTTACTCGGACAGGCCCGTAGAGGACACCGGGGAGCTGTTTTTT. As protein: CASSYSDRPVEDTGELFF. Full variable domain (outside the CDR3, taken from reference TRBV19 and TRBJ2-2): DGGITQSPKYLFRKEGQNVTLSCEQNLNHDAMYWYRQDPGQGLRLIYYSQIVNDFQKGDIAEGYSVSREKKESFPLTVTSAQKNPTAFYLCASSYSDRPVEDTGELFFGEGSRLTVL.

This chain joins TRBV7-3 and TRBJ2-2; perhaps D is TRBD1 or TRBD2 (5 bases each). V was trimmed by 5 bases and J by 3 bases, leaving 13 bases between them. The CDR3 totals 15 residues. Germline V gene sequence: CDR1 SGHTA, CDR2 FQGTGA. DNA for the CDR3: TGTGCCAGCAGCCGGGACGGGACCGACACCGGGGAGCTGTTTTTT. It yields the protein CASSRDGTDTGELFF. Full variable domain (missing parts from reference TRBV7-3 and TRBJ2-2): GAGVSQTPSNKVTEKGKYVELRCDPISGHTALYWYRQSLGQGPEFLIYFQGTGAADDSGLPNDRFFAVRPEGSVSTLKIQRTERGDSAVYLCASSRDGTDTGELFFGEGSRLTVL.

This clonotype has just one count. The V gene is TRBV6-1, the J gene TRBJ2-7; TRBD2 agrees at 12 bases. Germline V gene sequence: CDR1 MNHNS, CDR2 SASEGT. This CDR3 spans 16 amino acids. Losses at the gene ends were 5 bases for V and 7 bases for J; bases not matched to a gene: 12. The CDR3 DNA is TGTGCCAGCAGTCGAACTAGCGGGGGGAGCCCTGGGGAGCAGTACTTC. Its protein is CASSRTSGGSPGEQYF.

This clonotype was picked up a small number of times. This chain uses TRBV6-5 with TRBJ2-5, with 10 bases that match TRBD2. J lost 7 bases, V lost 0 bases, and 5 bases had no gene match. The CDR3 extends over 15 amino acids. Germline CDR1 is MNHEY and CDR2 is SVGAGI. The DNA for the CDR3 is TGTGCCAGCAGTTACTCGGGGACTAGCGAGGGGACCCAGTACTTC. This gives the protein CASSYSGTSEGTQYF.

The rearrangement links TRBV11-2 to TRBJ2-7; TRBD1 is a possible D gene (6 bases). V lost 4 bases to trimming and J lost 6 bases, with 10 bases between them. This CDR3 has 12 amino acids. Germline V lookup: CDR1 SGHAT, CDR2 FQNNGV. The CDR3 is CASSSYRAEQYF. As DNA, the CDR3 is TGTGCCAGCAGCTCCTACAGGGCCGAGCAGTACTTC.

The chain recombines TRBV21-1 with TRBJ1-5. TRBV21-1 represents a pseudogene. This CDR3 is 13 amino acids long. CDR3 DNA sequence: TGTGCCAGCAGCGAAACCAAATCCAGGCCCCAGCATTTT. Amino acid sequence: CASSETKSRPQHF.

This clonotype appeared a few times. V gene TRBV6-5 combines with J gene TRBJ1-3; TRBD1 agrees at 7 bases. V shed 4 bases, J shed 4 bases, and the junction held 10 bases outside the gene matches. The length of the CDR3 is 16 residues. The V gene's germline CDR1 is MNHEY and CDR2 SVGAGI. Here the CDR3 reads CASSSKYRGSGNTIYF. Here the CDR3 DNA reads TGTGCCAGCAGTTCAAAATACAGGGGAAGCGGAAACACCATATATTTT.

In this sample, this clonotype turned up a few times. This rearrangement joins TRBV6-1 to TRBJ2-4; 9 bases agree with TRBD1. The trim removed 5 bases at V and 2 bases at J, leaving 4 bases unmatched. The CDR3 runs 15 residues. Germline V CDR1 and CDR2: MNHNS, SASEGT. CDR3 coding DNA: TGTGCCAGCAGTCGACAGGGGGGCCCCAAAAACATTCAGTACTTC. This sequence encodes CASSRQGGPKNIQYF.

The gene calls are TRBV6-2 or TRBV6-3 and TRBJ2-1; TRBD2 matches 10 bases. The length of the CDR3 is 16 residues. The V segment lost 2 bases and the J segment 5 bases; nucleotides outside the gene matches: 6. Germline V gene lookup returns CDR1 MNHEY and CDR2 SVGEGT. The CDR3 sequence: CASSYQLAGTHNEQFF. Written as DNA, the CDR3 is TGTGCCAGCAGTTACCAACTAGCGGGGACTCACAATGAGCAGTTCTTC.

The chain has TRBV20-1 and TRBJ1-1; 8 positions agree with TRBD1. Per germline, CDR1 DFQATT and CDR2 SNEGSKA (reference sequence). Trimming took 4 bases from V and 8 from J; bases not matched to a gene: 9. The CDR3 sequence is 13 residues long. The CDR3 region is CSATGGRTGEAFF. CDR3 bases: TGCAGTGCTACGGGGGGGAGGACAGGGGAAGCTTTCTTT.

The rearrangement uses TRBV27 and TRBJ1-5; D is perhaps TRBD1 (6 bases). V was cut by 5 bases and J by 5 bases, with 19 bases left in between. Germline V lookup: CDR1 MNHEY, CDR2 SMNVEV (reference sequence). This CDR3 comprises 16 residues. CDR3 nucleotide sequence: TGTGCCAGCAGTCACAAGAGACAGGTTACGGATCAGCCCCAGCATTTT. Protein sequence: CASSHKRQVTDQPQHF.